The clone carrying this TCR beta chain was seen at least ten times. Its antigen is still unknown. Universal primer sites and UMIs were introduced during 5'RACE template-switching synthesis of TCR cDNA. MiXCR, run by TCRdb on the 5' RACE reads, gives a single entry per CDR3 protein. The sample includes hundreds of thousands of distinct CDR3 sequences, around 13% of them seen just once. This record belongs to a study of T cells after yellow fever vaccination. Study details: Low-cell-number fractions underwent preparation using SMART-Seq v4 Ultra Low Input. Findings and limits, study-wide: Most primary-vaccination clones recurred post-booster (nearly 98% CD4, 88% CD8). Abundant bulk-derived clonotypes could contaminate FACS-sorted repertoires.

From germline, CDR1 is SGHTA and CDR2 FQGNSA. This CDR3 is built from 15 residues. Trimming cost V 1 base and J 6 bases; bases outside gene matches: 3. The sample consisted of CD4+ T cells sorted from PBMCs, taken 15 days after the yellow fever booster vaccination. This clonotype originated in a man aged 18 to 35 who received the YFV17D yellow fever vaccine. The rearrangement joins TRBV7-2 to TRBJ1-5; 10 nucleotides match TRBD1. The CDR3 sequence is CASSLGQGAGQPQHF. CDR3 coding DNA: TGTGCCAGCAGCTTAGGACAGGGGGCAGGTCAGCCCCAGCATTTT.